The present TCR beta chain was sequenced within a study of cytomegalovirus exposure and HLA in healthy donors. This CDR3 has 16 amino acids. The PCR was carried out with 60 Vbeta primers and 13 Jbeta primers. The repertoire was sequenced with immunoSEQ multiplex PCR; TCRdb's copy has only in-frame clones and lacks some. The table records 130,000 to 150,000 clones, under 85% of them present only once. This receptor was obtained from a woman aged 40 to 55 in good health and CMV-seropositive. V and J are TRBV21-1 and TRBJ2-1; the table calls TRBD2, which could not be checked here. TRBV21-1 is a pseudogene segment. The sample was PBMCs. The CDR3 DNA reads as TGTGCCAGCAGCAAGTCGTTGGGAGGGGCCTACAATGAGCAGTTCTTC. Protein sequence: CASSKSLGGAYNEQFF.